The 24 T cell receptor beta chains below come from one sample, sequenced in a study of T cell changes during pregnancy in multiple sclerosis. The assay was immunoSEQ multiplex PCR, and TCRdb's table has in-frame clones only and misses some. Of fewer than 60,000 clones in the sample, under 95% were seen once. The material was peripheral blood, obtained in the second trimester of pregnancy. The receptors shown here come from a female donor with multiple sclerosis, enrolled in a pregnancy study.

This clone was picked up one time. The chain combines TRBV9 with TRBJ2-5, with D possibly TRBD2 on 6 matching bases. Trimming took 5 bases from V and 5 from J, leaving 16 bases between them. This CDR3 spans 14 amino acids. CDR1 is SGDLS, CDR2 YYNGEE, per germline. The CDR3 nucleotides are TGTGCCAGCAGTTTTTCCCAGGGAGGCGAGACCCAGTACTTC. Translation: CASSFSQGGETQYF.

The chain is built from TRBV18 and TRBJ2-6; the D gene is possibly TRBD2 (5 bases). Germline values: CDR1 KGHSH, CDR2 LQKENI. V gave up 1 base and J gave up 0 bases, with 10 bases separating them. CDR3 length: 17 amino acids. The chain's CDR3 is CASSPRSGNSGANVLTF. The CDR3 coding sequence is TGTGCCAGCTCACCACGCAGCGGAAACTCTGGGGCCAACGTCCTGACTTTC.

V gene TRBV30 combines with J gene TRBJ1-4, with 7 bases matching TRBD1. V dropped 3 bases and J dropped 7; count of bases not matched to a gene: 8. The CDR3 has 14 residues. Germline V CDR1 and CDR2: GTSNPN, SVGIG (reference sequence). The CDR3 bases are TGTGCCTGGAGGGCAACAGGGGTAGTTGAAAAACTGTTTTTT. It translates to CAWRATGVVEKLFF.

This clone occurred once. The J gene is TRBJ2-2, the V gene TRBV2; D unresolved. V lost 6 bases and J 5 bases, leaving 10 bases between the germline ends. Germline CDR1 SNHLY, CDR2 FYNNEI. The CDR3 loop spans 13 amino acids. CDR3 amino acids: CASSLQKTGELFF. CDR3 coding DNA: TGTGCCAGCAGCCTACAGAAAACCGGGGAGCTGTTTTTT.

V gene TRBV5-1 combines with J gene TRBJ2-5; 7 bases are a match to TRBD1. The V gene end was trimmed by 4 bases and the J gene end by 5 bases; junction bases not matched to a gene: 8. Germline lookup yields CDR1 SGHRS and CDR2 YFSETQ. CDR3 length: 14 residues. The CDR3 is CASSPGGRAETQYF. CDR3 nucleotides: TGCGCCAGCAGCCCAGGGGGTCGGGCGGAGACCCAGTACTTC.

The V and J genes are TRBV2 and TRBJ1-6; D might be TRBD1 (5 bases). The germline CDR1 and CDR2 sequences are SNHLY and FYNNEI. The CDR3 runs 14 residues. The V and J ends lost 8 bases and 8 bases respectively, with 16 bases between them. CDR3 region: CASGRWGGDSPLHF. CDR3 nucleotides: TGTGCCAGCGGCAGATGGGGGGGTGATTCACCCCTCCACTTT.

The rearrangement links TRBV7-5 to TRBJ1-1. TRBV7-5 is designated a pseudogene. This CDR3 contains 15 residues. The chain's CDR3 is CARSRGGGEDTEAFF. CDR3 sequence (DNA): TGTGCCAGAAGCCGAGGGGGAGGGGAGGACACTGAAGCTTTCTTT.

V is TRBV9 and J is TRBJ1-6; perhaps TRBD1 as D (5 bases). The germline V gene has CDR1 SGDLS and CDR2 YYNGEE. The CDR3 sequence is 16 residues long. Trimming stripped 0 bases from V and 6 bases from J, with 13 bases between. DNA for the CDR3: TGTGCCAGCAGCGTAGGGGGGGGACGGGGTAATTCACCCCTCCACTTT. Translating gives CASSVGGGRGNSPLHF.

The chain uses TRBV4-3 and TRBJ1-5; 7 bases are shared with TRBD1. Germline V gene lookup returns CDR1 LGHNA and CDR2 YSLEER. The CDR3 is made up of 18 amino acids. V gave up 1 base and J gave up 0 bases; unmatched junction bases: 9. CDR3 sequence (DNA): TGCGCCAGCAGCCAAGCTTACCGGACAGGTCTTAGCAATCAGCCCCAGCATTTT. As protein: CASSQAYRTGLSNQPQHF.

V gene TRBV10-2 combines with J gene TRBJ2-7; D unresolved. Per germline, CDR1 WSHSY and CDR2 SAAADI. This CDR3 comprises 12 residues. V was pared by 5 bases and J by 9 bases, with 14 bases between. The CDR3, as DNA: TGCGCCAGCAGTCTCCTGACCCGCGGGCAGTACTTC. Its translation is CASSLLTRGQYF.

The chain employs TRBV5-1 and TRBJ2-2; 8 bases are shared with TRBD2. Germline V lookup: CDR1 SGHRS, CDR2 YFSETQ. CDR3 length: 15 residues. The V segment lost 4 bases and the J segment 6 bases; nucleotides outside the gene matches: 8. CDR3 protein: CASSPTGTRAGELFF. The CDR3 coding sequence is TGCGCCAGCAGCCCGACCGGGACTAGGGCCGGGGAGCTGTTTTTT.

V and J are TRBV14 and TRBJ1-1, with unresolved D. Germline values: CDR1 SGHDN, CDR2 FVKESK. This CDR3 region has 13 residues. V was pared by 6 bases and J by 2 bases, with 10 bases between. In DNA, the CDR3 is TGTGCCAGCAGTCTACAGCTTAACACTGAAGCTTTCTTT. It encodes CASSLQLNTEAFF.

The V gene is TRBV27, the J gene TRBJ1-2, with no clear D. Germline CDR1 MNHEY, CDR2 SMNVEV (reference sequence). The V end was cut by 3 bases, the J end by 4 bases, with 9 bases between. This CDR3 is 13 amino acids long. The CDR3 nucleotides read TGTGCCAGCAGTTTGGGCCTGGCCTATGGCTACACCTTC. As protein: CASSLGLAYGYTF.

In its sample, this clone was seen once. The chain carries TRBV18 and TRBJ1-1, with D possibly being TRBD1 (6 bases). This CDR3 contains 15 residues. V was clipped by 3 bases and J by 0 bases, with 11 bases between them. Looked up from germline, CDR1 is KGHSH and CDR2 is LQKENI. CDR3 nucleotide sequence: TGTGCCAGCTCACCGACTACAGGGCTGAACACTGAAGCTTTCTTT. It is translated as CASSPTTGLNTEAFF.

The CDR3 region has the DNA TGTGCCAGCAGTTACATGGGCGATAATTCACCCCTCCACTTT. Protein: CASSYMGDNSPLHF. The rearrangement joins TRBV6-6 to TRBJ1-6, with D unclear. CDR3 length equals 14 residues. The V gene's germline CDR1 is MNHNY and CDR2 SVGAGI (reference sequence). V lost 2 bases and J lost 5, with 7 bases in between.

The chain joins TRBV4-1 to TRBJ1-6, with D unclear. The CDR3 extends over 17 amino acids. Germline V lookup: CDR1 MGHRA, CDR2 YSYEKL. V was trimmed by 1 base and J by 0 bases, leaving 10 bases between them. CDR3 bases: TGCGCCAGCAGCCAAGTCCCAGGCGCCTCCTATAATTCACCCCTCCACTTT. This gives the protein CASSQVPGASYNSPLHF.

The rearrangement uses TRBV4-3 and TRBJ2-7, with TRBD1 matching over 8 bases. Germline loops: CDR1 LGHNA, CDR2 YSLEER. Losses at the gene ends were 4 bases for V and 7 bases for J; bases not matched to a gene: 12. The length of the CDR3 is 15 residues. The CDR3: CASSLTGTGPREQYF. The DNA for the CDR3 is TGCGCCAGCAGCCTTACCGGGACAGGCCCCCGTGAGCAGTACTTC.

V gene TRBV5-6 combines with J gene TRBJ1-2; unclear D gene. The CDR3 spans 15 residues. Between the trimmed V and J ends, which lost 2 bases and 3 bases, there was a span of 14 bases. Germline V gives CDR1 SGHDT, CDR2 YYEEEE. The CDR3 nucleotides are TGTGCCAGCAGCTTCGGGTGGGTACTCGACTATGGCTACACCTTC. It encodes CASSFGWVLDYGYTF. Supplemented by reference TRBV5-6 and TRBJ1-2, the full variable domain reads DAGVTQSPTHLIKTRGQQVTLRCSPKSGHDTVSWYQQALGQGPQFIFQYYEEEERQRGNFPDRFSGHQFPNYSSELNVNALLLGDSALYLCASSFGWVLDYGYTFGSGTRLTVV.

V usage is TRBV2 and J usage is TRBJ2-6; TRBD2 aligns across 7 bases. The CDR3 is made up of 16 amino acids. V shed 7 bases, J shed 4 bases, and the junction held 10 bases outside the gene matches. Germline lookup yields CDR1 SNHLY and CDR2 FYNNEI. CDR3 DNA: TGTGCCAGCACCCTGGGAGGGTCGTCCGGGGCCAACGTCCTGACTTTC. This gives the protein CASTLGGSSGANVLTF.

This clone appeared a few times. The chain uses TRBV7-2 and TRBJ1-5; D remains unclear. The CDR3 sequence is 14 residues long. Germline CDR1 and CDR2: SGHTA and FQGNSA. The V end lost 5 bases, the J end lost 7 bases, and 15 bases lay between the germline ends. CDR3: CASSLSGGRQPQHF. The CDR3 coding sequence is TGTGCCAGCAGCCTATCAGGTGGAAGACAGCCCCAGCATTTT.

The chain carries TRBV7-2 and TRBJ2-7, with D possibly being TRBD2 (5 bases). This CDR3 comprises 14 residues. Germline CDR1 is SGHTA and CDR2 is FQGNSA. V was trimmed by 5 bases and J by 4 bases, leaving 15 bases between them. The CDR3 bases are TGTGCCAGCAGCCGAAGTGGACTTCTTTACGAGCAGTACTTC. This sequence encodes CASSRSGLLYEQYF. Complete variable domain (other parts from reference TRBV7-2 and TRBJ2-7): GAGVSQSPSNKVTEKGKDVELRCDPISGHTALYWYRQSLGQGLEFLIYFQGNSAPDKSGLPSDRFSAERTGGSVSTLTIQRTQQEDSAVYLCASSRSGLLYEQYFGPGTRLTVT.

The V call is TRBV29-1, the J call TRBJ2-1, with D perhaps matching TRBD2 (5 bases). CDR3 length equals 13 residues. Germline CDR1 is SQVTM and CDR2 is ANQGSEA. V lost 3 bases and J 3 bases, leaving 9 bases between the germline ends. The CDR3 spells CSVDGIIYNEQFF. The CDR3 DNA is TGCAGCGTTGACGGGATAATCTACAATGAGCAGTTCTTC.

The V gene is TRBV7-2, the J gene TRBJ2-5; D remains ambiguous. This CDR3 is built from 14 residues. Trimming shortened V by 2 bases and J by 5 bases, and 12 bases separated the two germline ends. Germline V lookup: CDR1 SGHTA, CDR2 FQGNSA. CDR3 in amino acids: CASSLFPSSETQYF. In nucleotides, the CDR3 is TGTGCCAGCAGCTTATTCCCTAGTAGTGAGACCCAGTACTTC.

V usage is TRBV5-5 and J usage is TRBJ2-7, with TRBD1 as a possible D gene (5 bases). Trimming shortened V by 4 bases and J by 0 bases, and 14 bases separated the two germline ends. The V gene's germline CDR1 is SGHKS and CDR2 YYEKEE (reference sequence). CDR3 size: 15 residues. The CDR3 bases are TGTGCCAGCAGCCCCACCCGACAGATCTCCTACGAGCAGTACTTC. This gives the protein CASSPTRQISYEQYF.